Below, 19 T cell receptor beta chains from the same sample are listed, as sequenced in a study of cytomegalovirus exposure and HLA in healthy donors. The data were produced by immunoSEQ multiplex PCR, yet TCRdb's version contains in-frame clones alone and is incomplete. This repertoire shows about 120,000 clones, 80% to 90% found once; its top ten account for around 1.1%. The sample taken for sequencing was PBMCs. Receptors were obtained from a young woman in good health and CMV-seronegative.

The CDR3 protein is CASSPQSEKLFF. CDR3 in DNA: TGTGCCAGCTCACCACAGAGTGAAAAACTGTTTTTT. The chain links TRBV18 to TRBJ1-4, with D unclear. This CDR3 has 12 amino acids. The V and J ends lost 1 base and 7 bases respectively, with 4 bases between them. From germline, CDR1 is KGHSH and CDR2 LQKENI.

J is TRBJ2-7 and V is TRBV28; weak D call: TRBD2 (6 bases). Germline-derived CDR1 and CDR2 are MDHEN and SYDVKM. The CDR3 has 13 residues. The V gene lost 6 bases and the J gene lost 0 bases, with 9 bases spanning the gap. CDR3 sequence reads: CASRRGGSYEQYV. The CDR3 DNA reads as TGTGCCAGCAGACGGGGAGGCTCCTACGAGCAGTACGTC.

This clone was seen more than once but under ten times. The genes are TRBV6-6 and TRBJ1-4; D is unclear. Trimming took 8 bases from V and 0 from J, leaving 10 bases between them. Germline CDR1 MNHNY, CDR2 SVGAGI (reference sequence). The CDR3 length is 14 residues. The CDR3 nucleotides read TGTGCCAGCGGCCGATACGCAACTAATGAAAAACTGTTTTTT. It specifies CASGRYATNEKLFF.

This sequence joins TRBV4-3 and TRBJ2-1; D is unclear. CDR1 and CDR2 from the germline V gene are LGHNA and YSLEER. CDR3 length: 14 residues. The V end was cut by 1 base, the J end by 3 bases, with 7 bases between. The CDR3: CASSQAPYYNEQFF. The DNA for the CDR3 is TGCGCCAGCAGCCAAGCTCCCTACTACAATGAGCAGTTCTTC.

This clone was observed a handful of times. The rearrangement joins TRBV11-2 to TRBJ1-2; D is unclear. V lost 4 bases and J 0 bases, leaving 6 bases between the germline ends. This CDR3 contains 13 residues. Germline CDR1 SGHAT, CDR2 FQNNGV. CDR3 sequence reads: CASSSSPNYGYTF. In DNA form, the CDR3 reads TGTGCCAGCAGCTCGAGCCCTAACTATGGCTACACCTTC. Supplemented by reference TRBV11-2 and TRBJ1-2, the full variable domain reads EAGVAQSPRYKIIEKRQSVAFWCNPISGHATLYWYQQILGQGPKLLIQFQNNGVVDDSQLPKDRFSAERLKGVDSTLKIQPAKLEDSAVYLCASSSSPNYGYTFGSGTRLTVV.

The CDR3 coding sequence is TGTGCCAGCAGCTTTAACGGGAATAGCAATCAGCCCCAGCATTTT. It codes for CASSFNGNSNQPQHF. This rearrangement joins TRBV5-6 to TRBJ1-5; the D is unclear. The CDR3 sequence is 15 residues long. V was pared by 2 bases and J by 0 bases, with 9 bases between. The V gene's germline CDR1 is SGHDT and CDR2 YYEEEE.

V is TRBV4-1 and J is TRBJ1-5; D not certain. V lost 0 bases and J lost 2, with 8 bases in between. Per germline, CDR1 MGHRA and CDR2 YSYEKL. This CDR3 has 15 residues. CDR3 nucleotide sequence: TGCGCCAGCAGCCAAGATATCGCAGGCAATCAGCCCCAGCATTTT. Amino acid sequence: CASSQDIAGNQPQHF.

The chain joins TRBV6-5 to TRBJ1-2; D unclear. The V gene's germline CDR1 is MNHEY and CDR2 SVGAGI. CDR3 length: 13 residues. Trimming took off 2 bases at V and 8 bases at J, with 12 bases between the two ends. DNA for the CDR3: TGTGCCAGCAGTTACGTAAGCCTAGGAGGCTACACCTTC. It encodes CASSYVSLGGYTF.

CDR3 loop: CASSRGARSDTQYF. DNA of the CDR3: TGTGCCAGCTCCCGCGGGGCGCGGTCAGATACGCAGTATTTT. The J gene is TRBJ2-3, the V gene TRBV2; D possibly corresponds to TRBD2 (6 bases). This CDR3 is built from 14 residues. The V gene lost 8 bases and the J gene lost 4 bases, with 16 bases spanning the gap. Germline V CDR1 and CDR2: SNHLY, FYNNEI.

CDR3 sequence reads: CASSQGSGANVLTF. CDR3 DNA: TGTGCCAGCAGTCAGGGCTCTGGGGCCAACGTCCTGACTTTC. The chain combines TRBV6-1 with TRBJ2-6, with D possibly being TRBD1 (5 bases). The V gene's germline CDR1 is MNHNS and CDR2 SASEGT. V was pared by 5 bases and J by 0 bases, with 5 bases between. The CDR3 has 14 residues.

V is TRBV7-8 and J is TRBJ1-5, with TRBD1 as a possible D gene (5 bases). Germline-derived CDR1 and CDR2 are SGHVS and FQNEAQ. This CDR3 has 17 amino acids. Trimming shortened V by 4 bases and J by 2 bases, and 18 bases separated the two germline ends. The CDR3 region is CASSSTLSQVRNQPQHF. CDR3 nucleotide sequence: TGTGCCAGCAGCTCGACACTTTCACAGGTCCGCAATCAGCCCCAGCATTTT.

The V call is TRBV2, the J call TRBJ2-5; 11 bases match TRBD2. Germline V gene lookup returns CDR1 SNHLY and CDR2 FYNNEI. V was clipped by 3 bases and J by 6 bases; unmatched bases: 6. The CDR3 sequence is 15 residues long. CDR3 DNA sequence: TGTGCCAGCAGTGAGCGGCTAGCGGGAGGCCAGACCCAGTACTTC. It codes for CASSERLAGGQTQYF. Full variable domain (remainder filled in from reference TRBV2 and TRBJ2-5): EPEVTQTPSHQVTQMGQEVILRCVPISNHLYFYWYRQILGQKVEFLVSFYNNEISEKSEIFDDQFSVERPDGSNFTLKIRSTKLEDSAMYFCASSERLAGGQTQYFGPGTRLLVL.

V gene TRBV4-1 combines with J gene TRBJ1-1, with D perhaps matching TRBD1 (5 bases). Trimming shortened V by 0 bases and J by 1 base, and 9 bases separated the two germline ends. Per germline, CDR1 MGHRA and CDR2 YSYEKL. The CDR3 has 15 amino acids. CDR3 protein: CASSQDARANTEAFF. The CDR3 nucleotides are TGCGCCAGCAGCCAAGATGCCAGGGCGAACACTGAAGCTTTCTTT.

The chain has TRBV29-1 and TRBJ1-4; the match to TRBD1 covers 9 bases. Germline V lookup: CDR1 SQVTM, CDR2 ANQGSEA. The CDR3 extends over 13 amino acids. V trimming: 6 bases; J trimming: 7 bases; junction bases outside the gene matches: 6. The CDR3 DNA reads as TGCAGCGTGACAGGGGGGATCGGTGAAAAACTGTTTTTT. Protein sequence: CSVTGGIGEKLFF.

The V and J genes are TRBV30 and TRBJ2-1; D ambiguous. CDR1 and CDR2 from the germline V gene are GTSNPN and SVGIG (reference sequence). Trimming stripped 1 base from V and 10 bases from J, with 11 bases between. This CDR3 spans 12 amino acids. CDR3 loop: CAWSATKLEQFF. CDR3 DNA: TGTGCCTGGAGTGCTACGAAGTTAGAGCAGTTCTTC.

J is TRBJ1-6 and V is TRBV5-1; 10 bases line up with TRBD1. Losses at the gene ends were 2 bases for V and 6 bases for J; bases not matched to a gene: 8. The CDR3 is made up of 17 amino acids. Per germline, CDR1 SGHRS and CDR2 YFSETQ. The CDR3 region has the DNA TGCGCCAGCAGCTTTGAGACAGGGGGCTTAGGTAATTCACCCCTCCACTTT. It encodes CASSFETGGLGNSPLHF.

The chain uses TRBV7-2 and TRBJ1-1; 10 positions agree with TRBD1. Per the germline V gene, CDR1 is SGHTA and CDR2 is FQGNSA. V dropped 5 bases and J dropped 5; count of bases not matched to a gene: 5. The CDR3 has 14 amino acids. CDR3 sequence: CASSPGQGWTEAFF. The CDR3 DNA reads TGTGCCAGCAGCCCGGGACAGGGGTGGACTGAAGCTTTCTTT.

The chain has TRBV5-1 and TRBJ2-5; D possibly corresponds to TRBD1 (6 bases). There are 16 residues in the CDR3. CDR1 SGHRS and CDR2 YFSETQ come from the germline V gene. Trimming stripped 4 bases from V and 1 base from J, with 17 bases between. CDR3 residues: CASSTGTTLFQETQYF. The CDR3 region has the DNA TGCGCCAGCAGCACCGGGACAACCCTTTTCCAAGAGACCCAGTACTTC. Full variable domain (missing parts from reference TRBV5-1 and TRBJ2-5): KAGVTQTPRYLIKTRGQQVTLSCSPISGHRSVSWYQQTPGQGLQFLFEYFSETQRNKGNFPGRFSGRQFSNSRSEMNVSTLELGDSALYLCASSTGTTLFQETQYFGPGTRLLVL.

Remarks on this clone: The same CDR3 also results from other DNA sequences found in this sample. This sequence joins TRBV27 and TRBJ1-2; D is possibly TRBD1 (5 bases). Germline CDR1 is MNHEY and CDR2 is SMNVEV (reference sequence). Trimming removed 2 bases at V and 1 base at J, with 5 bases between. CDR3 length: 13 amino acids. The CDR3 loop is CASSLRGNYGYTF. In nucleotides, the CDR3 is TGTGCCAGCAGTTTAAGGGGTAACTATGGCTACACCTTC.